This T cell receptor (beta chain) was obtained from a study of OX40 agonist ivuxolimab in advanced cancers. Study overall: The group had a mean age of 60 years, ranged from roughly 20 to 79, and was 82.7% male. Partial responses occurred in three patients (one hepatocellular carcinoma, two cutaneous melanoma). Overall study results and limits: Blood T cells, both CD4+ and CD8+, expanded clonally by week 6 at 0.1 to 3.0 mg/kg. Among T cells, CD8+ cells averaged more expanded clones than CD4+ cells.

Germline CDR1 is KGHSH and CDR2 is LQKENI. The trim removed 8 bases at V and 1 base at J, leaving 6 bases unmatched. The CDR3 extends over 15 amino acids. In its sample, this clone was seen once. Its antigen is unidentified. The protocol was immunoSEQ multiplex PCR, while the TCRdb copy is restricted to in-frame clones and leaves out a portion. The data show under 45,000 clones, with roughly 89% seen just once and roughly 1.9% held by the top ten. This sequence joins TRBV18 and TRBJ2-3; 10 bases map to TRBD1. The origin of this receptor is an adult with an advanced solid tumor such as melanoma, head and neck, liver or kidney cancer. Sample: CD4+ or CD8+ T cells sorted from blood, taken in a trial of the OX40 agonist ivuxolimab. In nucleotides, the CDR3 is TGTGCCAGCCAGGATGACAGGGGGCGCACAGATACGCAGTATTTT. Translation: CASQDDRGRTDTQYF.